These 24 T cell receptor beta chains were all obtained from the same sample, sequenced in a study of blood T cell repertoires in COVID-19. Generated by immunoSEQ multiplex PCR, the TCRdb table keeps only in-frame clones and is missing some. The sample lists 150,000 or so clones, around 88% seen once, with around 5% in the top ten. The sequenced sample consisted of peripheral blood. These receptors were obtained from a human donor in a cohort sampled during active COVID-19.

V gene TRBV5-1 combines with J gene TRBJ1-4; D is undetermined. The length of the CDR3 is 13 residues. V lost 0 bases and J 7 bases, leaving 7 bases between the germline ends. The germline V gene encodes CDR1 SGHRS and CDR2 YFSETQ. The CDR3 bases are TGCGCCAGCAGCTTGGGGCCTGCTGAAAAACTGTTTTTT. This gives the protein CASSLGPAEKLFF.

This clone was observed a few times. This chain links TRBV2 with TRBJ2-5; weak D call: TRBD1 (5 bases). The CDR3 covers 14 residues. The V gene's germline CDR1 is SNHLY and CDR2 FYNNEI. Trimming took 8 bases from V and 2 from J, leaving 15 bases between them. The CDR3 DNA is TGTGCCAGCTCTTCCGGACACACTCAAGAGACCCAGTACTTC. Translating it yields CASSSGHTQETQYF.

The chain has TRBV6-2 or TRBV6-3 and TRBJ2-2; possible D gene TRBD1, 8 bases. CDR1 MNHEY and CDR2 SVGEGT come from the germline V gene. With 6 bases removed from V and 6 bases from J, the gap between germline ends came to 17 bases. The CDR3 runs to 15 residues. CDR3 region: CASSNGQGGSGELFF. CDR3 coding DNA: TGTGCCAGCAGCAACGGACAGGGAGGGTCCGGGGAGCTGTTTTTT.

This sequence joins TRBV7-2 and TRBJ2-5, with D perhaps TRBD2 (6 bases). Trimming left V 5 bases short and J 4 bases short, with 17 bases between. CDR3 length equals 15 residues. Looked up from germline, CDR1 is SGHTA and CDR2 is FQGNSA. The CDR3 region has the DNA TGTGCCAGCAGCGAGGGTGGGCTAGCGAGAGAGACCCAGTACTTC. Protein product: CASSEGGLARETQYF.

The rearrangement uses TRBV7-2 and TRBJ1-4; D perhaps matches TRBD1 (5 bases). The CDR3 is 16 amino acids. Germline CDR1 SGHTA, CDR2 FQGNSA. V lost 1 base, J lost 7 bases, and 16 bases lay in between. CDR3 sequence: CASSLDGGGVGEKLFF. CDR3 bases: TGTGCCAGCAGCTTAGATGGGGGGGGAGTAGGTGAAAAACTGTTTTTT. The whole variable domain, filled in from reference TRBV7-2 and TRBJ1-4, reads GAGVSQSPSNKVTEKGKDVELRCDPISGHTALYWYRQSLGQGLEFLIYFQGNSAPDKSGLPSDRFSAERTGGSVSTLTIQRTQQEDSAVYLCASSLDGGGVGEKLFFGSGTQLSVL.

The J gene is TRBJ2-2, the V gene TRBV7-9, with TRBD2 identical over 10 bases. V lost 2 bases and J lost 4; bases outside the gene matches: 10. CDR1 and CDR2 (germline): SEHNR, FQNEAQ (reference sequence). The CDR3 runs to 18 residues. The CDR3 loop reads CASSLPPRLAGLTGELFF. CDR3 nucleotides: TGTGCCAGCAGCTTACCCCCTCGACTAGCGGGCCTCACCGGGGAGCTGTTTTTT.

This sequence joins TRBV5-1 and TRBJ2-7; 8 nucleotides agree with TRBD1. The germline V gene has CDR1 SGHRS and CDR2 YFSETQ. This CDR3 has 14 amino acids. Trimming took 3 bases from V and 3 from J; bases not matched to a gene: 5. The chain's CDR3 is CASSWTGFGYEQYF. The DNA of the CDR3 is TGCGCCAGCAGCTGGACAGGGTTCGGCTACGAGCAGTACTTC.

The chain's CDR3 is CASSLGDGGTYEQYF. For the CDR3, the DNA is TGTGCCAGCAGTCTCGGGGACGGGGGGACCTACGAGCAGTACTTC. The J gene is TRBJ2-7, the V gene TRBV28; TRBD2 aligns across 7 bases. Germline assignment: CDR1 MDHEN and CDR2 SYDVKM. The CDR3 length is 15 residues. Trimming took 5 bases from V and 2 from J; bases not matched to a gene: 9.

The chain combines TRBV4-2 with TRBJ2-7, with 10 bases identical to TRBD1. The CDR3 sequence is 16 residues long. Germline trimming cut 0 bases from V and 5 bases from J; bases unmatched to any gene: 7. CDR1 is LGHNA, CDR2 YNFKEQ, per germline. CDR3 sequence reads: CASSQEPGQGFNEQYF. CDR3 nucleotide sequence: TGTGCCAGCAGCCAAGAACCGGGACAGGGGTTCAACGAGCAGTACTTC.

The J gene is TRBJ2-7, the V gene TRBV3-1 (or the pseudogene TRBV3-2); 8 bases are shared with TRBD1. The germline CDR1 and CDR2 sequences are LGHDT and YNNKEL (reference sequence). The CDR3 spans 14 residues. V shed 4 bases and J 2 bases; nucleotides not matched to a gene: 4. The CDR3: CASSPRTGTYEQYF. CDR3 DNA sequence: TGTGCCAGCAGCCCACGGACAGGGACCTACGAGCAGTACTTC.

This clone is a singleton in its sample. The chain has TRBV5-8 and TRBJ2-7; no reliable D call. V dropped 0 bases and J dropped 9 bases, with 7 bases sitting between them. CDR3 length: 11 amino acids. The germline gives CDR1 SGHTS, CDR2 YDEGEE. The CDR3 loop reads CASSLVAMQYF. The CDR3 DNA follows: TGTGCCAGCAGCTTGGTGGCAATGCAGTACTTC. Full variable domain (remainder filled in from reference TRBV5-8 and TRBJ2-7): EAGVTQSPTHLIKTRGQQATLRCSPISGHTSVYWYQQALGLGLQFLLWYDEGEERNRGNFPPRFSGRQFPNYSSELNVNALELEDSALYLCASSLVAMQYFGPGTRLTVT.

The V and J genes are TRBV28 and TRBJ1-5; D gene ambiguous. The germline V gene encodes CDR1 MDHEN and CDR2 SYDVKM. The V and J ends lost 7 bases and 7 bases respectively, with 14 bases between them. The CDR3 runs to 13 residues. The CDR3 is CASTQINSQPQHF. CDR3 nucleotides: TGTGCCAGCACCCAAATAAACAGCCAGCCCCAGCATTTT. The entire variable domain, with the rest obtained from reference TRBV28 and TRBJ1-5, is as follows: DVKVTQSSRYLVKRTGEKVFLECVQDMDHENMFWYRQDPGLGLRLIYFSYDVKMKEKGDIPEGYSVSREKKERFSLILESASTNQTSMYLCASTQINSQPQHFGDGTRLSIL.

V usage is TRBV13 and J usage is TRBJ1-4, with 8 bases matching TRBD1. CDR1 and CDR2 from the germline V gene are PRHDT and FYEKMQ (reference sequence). The CDR3 consists of 15 residues. The V segment lost 5 bases and the J segment 6 bases; nucleotides outside the gene matches: 8. DNA for the CDR3: TGTGCCAGCAGCGACCAGGGGGCGATGGATGAAAAACTGTTTTTT. This gives the protein CASSDQGAMDEKLFF. The complete variable domain, with remaining parts taken from reference TRBV13 and TRBJ1-4, reads AAGVIQSPRHLIKEKRETATLKCYPIPRHDTVYWYQQGPGQDPQFLISFYEKMQSDKGSIPDRFSAQQFSDYHSELNMSSLELGDSALYFCASSDQGAMDEKLFFGSGTQLSVL.

The rearrangement uses TRBV7-2 and TRBJ2-7; TRBD1 agrees at 7 bases. CDR3 length: 15 amino acids. Per the germline V gene, CDR1 is SGHTA and CDR2 is FQGNSA. The trim removed 2 bases at V and 1 base at J, leaving 5 bases unmatched. The CDR3 here is CASSLRYRGSYEQYF. Here the CDR3 DNA reads TGTGCCAGCAGCTTAAGATACAGGGGTTCCTACGAGCAGTACTTC.

The gene calls are TRBV29-1 and TRBJ2-7; 7 positions match TRBD2. Germline assignment: CDR1 SQVTM and CDR2 ANQGSEA. After removal of 7 bases from V and 2 bases from J, the junction contained 8 bases not matched to a gene. The CDR3 contains 13 residues. The CDR3: CSAKTSSAYEQYF. The CDR3 bases are TGCAGCGCCAAGACTAGCTCCGCCTACGAGCAGTACTTC.

The chain couples TRBV30 to TRBJ1-2; a possible D gene is TRBD1 (6 bases). Germline CDR1 and CDR2: GTSNPN and SVGIG (reference sequence). The CDR3 consists of 13 residues. V lost 4 bases, J lost 8 bases, and 17 bases lay in between. Here the CDR3 reads CAWNTGLLGGYTF. The CDR3 bases are TGTGCCTGGAACACAGGGTTACTTGGCGGCTACACCTTC.

This chain uses TRBV5-1 with TRBJ2-7; 8 bases are shared with TRBD2. The V and J ends lost 0 bases and 6 bases, in that order; junction bases with no gene match: 5. The CDR3 is made up of 14 amino acids. Germline V gives CDR1 SGHRS, CDR2 YFSETQ. The CDR3 spells CASSLAGGTFEQYF. Written as DNA, the CDR3 is TGCGCCAGCAGCTTGGCGGGGGGGACGTTCGAGCAGTACTTC.

The chain has TRBV6-6 and TRBJ2-1, with TRBD2 identical over 12 bases. Germline lookup yields CDR1 MNHNY and CDR2 SVGAGI (reference sequence). The CDR3 totals 19 residues. V shed 5 bases and J 3 bases; nucleotides not matched to a gene: 14. The CDR3 reads CASSRRGLAGGRLYNEQFF. The CDR3 DNA sequence: TGTGCCAGCAGTCGCAGGGGCCTAGCGGGAGGGAGGCTCTACAATGAGCAGTTCTTC.

The chain carries TRBV15 and TRBJ2-3, with D perhaps matching TRBD2 (5 bases). Trimming left V 0 bases short and J 6 bases short, with 16 bases between. The CDR3 is made up of 16 amino acids. The germline CDR1 and CDR2 sequences are LNHNV and YYDKDF (reference sequence). The CDR3 DNA follows: TGTGCCACCAGCAGAGATCTGCGGGCTACGGGGGATACGCAGTATTTT. It codes for CATSRDLRATGDTQYF.

J is TRBJ2-3 and V is TRBV24-1; perhaps TRBD2 as D (6 bases). The V gene's germline CDR1 is KGHDR and CDR2 SFDVKD. Trimming removed 3 bases from V and 8 bases from J, with 8 bases in between. This CDR3 contains 12 residues. This chain's CDR3 is CATSDRRGTQYF. DNA for the CDR3: TGTGCCACCAGTGATAGGCGGGGTACGCAGTATTTT.

The chain has TRBV11-2 and TRBJ2-7, with 8 bases matching TRBD1. The CDR3 covers 16 residues. J gave up 0 bases and V 6 bases, and 10 bases lay outside the gene matches. CDR1 is SGHAT and CDR2 is FQNNGV in the germline V gene. CDR3 DNA: TGTGCCAGCAGACAGGGGGTTCGGGCCAACTCCTACGAGCAGTACTTC. This sequence encodes CASRQGVRANSYEQYF.

The chain joins TRBV19 to TRBJ2-2; 9 nucleotides match TRBD2. The ends lost 0 bases at V and 5 bases at J; junction bases unmatched: 7. Germline V gene lookup returns CDR1 LNHDA and CDR2 SQIVND (reference sequence). The CDR3 consists of 17 residues. The CDR3 sequence: CASSIDHLAGRTGELFF. CDR3 DNA: TGTGCCAGTAGTATAGATCACCTAGCGGGACGAACCGGGGAGCTGTTTTTT.

The gene calls are TRBV4-1 and TRBJ1-1; 7 bases fit TRBD1. With V trimmed by 3 bases and J by 4 bases, 11 bases remained unmatched. The CDR3 loop spans 16 amino acids. Germline CDR1 reads MGHRA; CDR2 reads YSYEKL. The CDR3 loop reads CASSHGGGLEGTEAFF. The CDR3, as DNA: TGCGCCAGCAGCCATGGAGGGGGCTTAGAGGGCACTGAAGCTTTCTTT.

The chain carries TRBV7-2 and TRBJ2-3, with 8 bases lining up with TRBD1. The V and J ends lost 5 bases and 1 base, in that order; junction bases with no gene match: 5. Looked up from germline, CDR1 is SGHTA and CDR2 is FQGNSA. The CDR3 has 15 residues. For the CDR3, the DNA is TGTGCCAGCAGCCCACCGGGACAGGGCACAGATACGCAGTATTTT. This codes for CASSPPGQGTDTQYF. The full variable domain, with the rest looked up from reference TRBV7-2 and TRBJ2-3, is GAGVSQSPSNKVTEKGKDVELRCDPISGHTALYWYRQSLGQGLEFLIYFQGNSAPDKSGLPSDRFSAERTGGSVSTLTIQRTQQEDSAVYLCASSPPGQGTDTQYFGPGTRLTVL.